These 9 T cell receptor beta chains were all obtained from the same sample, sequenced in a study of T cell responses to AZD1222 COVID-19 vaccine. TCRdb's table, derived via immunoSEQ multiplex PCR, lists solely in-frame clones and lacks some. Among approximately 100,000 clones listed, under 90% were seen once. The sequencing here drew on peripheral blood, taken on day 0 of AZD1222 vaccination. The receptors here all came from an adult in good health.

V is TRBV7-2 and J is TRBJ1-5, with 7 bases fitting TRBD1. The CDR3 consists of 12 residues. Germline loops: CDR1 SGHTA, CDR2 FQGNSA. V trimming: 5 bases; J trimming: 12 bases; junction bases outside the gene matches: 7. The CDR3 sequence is CASSPYRGFQHF. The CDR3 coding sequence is TGTGCCAGCAGCCCTTACAGGGGCTTCCAGCATTTT. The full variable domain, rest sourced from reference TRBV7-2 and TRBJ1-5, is GAGVSQSPSNKVTEKGKDVELRCDPISGHTALYWYRQSLGQGLEFLIYFQGNSAPDKSGLPSDRFSAERTGGSVSTLTIQRTQQEDSAVYLCASSPYRGFQHFGDGTRLSIL.

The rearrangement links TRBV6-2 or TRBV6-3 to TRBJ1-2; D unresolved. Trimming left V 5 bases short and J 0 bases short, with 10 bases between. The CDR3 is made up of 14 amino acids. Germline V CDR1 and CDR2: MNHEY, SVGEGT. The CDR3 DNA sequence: TGTGCCAGCAGTGTCGTAGGGCCTAACTATGGCTACACCTTC. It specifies CASSVVGPNYGYTF.

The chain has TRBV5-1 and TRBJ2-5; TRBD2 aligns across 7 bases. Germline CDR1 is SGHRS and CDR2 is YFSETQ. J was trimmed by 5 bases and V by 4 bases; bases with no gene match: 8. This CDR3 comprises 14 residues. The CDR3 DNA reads TGCGCCAGCAGCCCGGGGACTACCCGGGAGACCCAGTACTTC. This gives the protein CASSPGTTRETQYF.

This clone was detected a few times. CDR3 amino acids: CATSRTGVQETQYF. CDR3 bases: TGTGCCACCAGCCGCACCGGGGTCCAAGAGACCCAGTACTTC. The gene calls are TRBV15 and TRBJ2-5; perhaps TRBD2 as D (5 bases). CDR1 is LNHNV, CDR2 YYDKDF, per germline (reference sequence). V was cut by 5 bases and J by 1 base, with 11 bases left in between. CDR3 length: 14 residues.

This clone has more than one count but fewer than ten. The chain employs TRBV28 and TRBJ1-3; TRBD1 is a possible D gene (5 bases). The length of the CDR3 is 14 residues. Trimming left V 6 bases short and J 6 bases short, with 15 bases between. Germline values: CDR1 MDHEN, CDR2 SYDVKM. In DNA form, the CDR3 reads TGTGCCAGCAGCCTAGGGGCTGCACTAAACACCATATATTTT. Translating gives CASSLGAALNTIYF.

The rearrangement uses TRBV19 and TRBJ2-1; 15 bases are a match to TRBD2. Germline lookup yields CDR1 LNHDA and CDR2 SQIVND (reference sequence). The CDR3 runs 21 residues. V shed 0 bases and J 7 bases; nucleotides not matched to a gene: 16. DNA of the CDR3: TGTGCCAGTAGTATAGAGGTTTGGACTAGCGGGAGGGCCAACCGAGGGAATGAGCAGTTCTTC. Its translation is CASSIEVWTSGRANRGNEQFF.

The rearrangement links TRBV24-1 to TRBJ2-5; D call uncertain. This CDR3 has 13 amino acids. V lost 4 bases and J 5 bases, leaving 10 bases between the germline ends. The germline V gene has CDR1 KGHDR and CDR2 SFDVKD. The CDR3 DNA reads TGTGCCACCAGTGACCCCATCGGGGAGACCCAGTACTTC. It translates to CATSDPIGETQYF.

The DNA for the CDR3 is TGTGCCAGCAGTAGAAGGGAGGGAGGGCCGGCAGATACGCAGTATTTT. Translating gives CASSRREGGPADTQYF. This chain links TRBV9 with TRBJ2-3; TRBD2 aligns across 7 bases. Germline V gene data show CDR1 as SGDLS and CDR2 as YYNGEE. Germline trimming cut 5 bases from V and 4 bases from J; bases unmatched to any gene: 13. The CDR3 length is 16 residues.

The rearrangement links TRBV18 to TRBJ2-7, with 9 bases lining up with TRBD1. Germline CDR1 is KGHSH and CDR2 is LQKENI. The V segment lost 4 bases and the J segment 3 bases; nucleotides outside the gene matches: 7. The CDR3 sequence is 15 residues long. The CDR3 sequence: CASSQTGTGFYEQYF. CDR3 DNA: TGTGCCAGCTCACAAACCGGGACAGGGTTCTACGAGCAGTACTTC.